Below are 10 T cell receptor beta chains sequenced from a single sample in a study of T cell repertoires in cytomegalovirus infection (dated by TCRdb to about 2019). The data were produced on an Illumina HiSeq 1500. TCRdb applied fastp at Q25 and MiXCR to the public reads, then kept only in-frame beta chains. Each entry merges the rows of one CDR3 protein and shows their most common DNA and genes. Present in this sample are roughly 500,000 distinct CDR3 sequences, more than 15% of which were seen just once. Around 25% of the sample belongs to the ten largest clones. The sequenced sample consisted of CD8+ T cells from PBMCs. The origin of the receptors is a human donor in good health (CMV status not recorded). Some clones in this sample may be carry-over from other donors' samples.

In its sample, this clonotype was seen a few times. V and J are TRBV20-1 and TRBJ1-5; D gene ambiguous. Looked up from germline, CDR1 is DFQATT and CDR2 is SNEGSKA (reference sequence). CDR3 length: 12 amino acids. With 0 bases removed from V and 6 bases from J, the gap between germline ends came to 6 bases. Here the CDR3 DNA reads TGCAGTGCTAGAGATCTGGGTCAGCCCCAGCATTTT. Protein product: CSARDLGQPQHF.

The chain uses TRBV7-9 and TRBJ2-7, with 7 bases matching TRBD2. With 2 bases clipped from V and 4 bases from J, the junction kept 5 bases outside the gene matches. The CDR3 runs to 14 residues. CDR1 and CDR2 (germline): SEHNR, FQNEAQ (reference sequence). The CDR3 is CASSLITSEYEQYF. Written as DNA, the CDR3 is TGTGCCAGCAGCTTAATAACTAGCGAGTACGAGCAGTACTTC.

This clonotype has a count of ten or more. The V and J genes are TRBV7-8 and TRBJ1-3, with D hard to call. V lost 8 bases, J lost 0 bases, and 8 bases lay in between. In germline, CDR1 is SGHVS, CDR2 FQNEAQ. This CDR3 has 13 amino acids. For the CDR3, the DNA is TGTGCCAGCGGCAGCATCTCTGGAAACACCATATATTTT. Residues: CASGSISGNTIYF.

This clonotype was observed a handful of times. The J gene is TRBJ2-7, the V gene TRBV2, with D possibly matching TRBD1 (5 bases). The CDR3 runs 13 residues. Germline-derived CDR1 and CDR2 are SNHLY and FYNNEI. The germline V and J ends were trimmed by 7 bases and 3 bases, with 13 bases remaining between them. CDR3 coding DNA: TGTGCCAGCAAGGAGAGTAGGGGCTACGAGCAGTACTTC. This codes for CASKESRGYEQYF. Drawing the rest from reference TRBV2 and TRBJ2-7, the complete variable domain is EPEVTQTPSHQVTQMGQEVILRCVPISNHLYFYWYRQILGQKVEFLVSFYNNEISEKSEIFDDQFSVERPDGSNFTLKIRSTKLEDSAMYFCASKESRGYEQYFGPGTRLTVT.

Remarks on this clonotype: A single base separates this from a much larger clone, so it may be a read error. The J gene is TRBJ2-7, the V gene TRBV14; 13 positions agree with TRBD2. Germline CDR1 SGHDN, CDR2 FVKESK. This CDR3 is built from 18 residues. CDR3 nucleotide sequence: TGTGCCAGCAGCCAAGAAAGACCGGGACTAGCGGGGAGCTACGATCAGTACTTC. This translates into CASSQERPGLAGSYDQYF.

The gene calls are TRBV29-1 and TRBJ1-2; D gene ambiguous. The CDR3 is made up of 13 amino acids. The ends were cut back, 5 bases at V and 2 bases at J, with 12 bases in the middle. In germline, CDR1 is SQVTM, CDR2 ANQGSEA. The CDR3 bases are TGCAGCGTTCGGGAGGGATCGAACTATGGCTACACCTTC. The encoded protein is CSVREGSNYGYTF.

This clonotype has more than one count but fewer than ten. The chain combines TRBV5-4 with TRBJ1-1; no clear D gene. The CDR3 sequence is 15 residues long. The V end was cut by 0 bases, the J end by 1 base, with 10 bases between. Germline V gene sequence: CDR1 SGHNT, CDR2 YYREEE (reference sequence). CDR3 in amino acids: CASSLAGSWNTEAFF. In DNA form, the CDR3 reads TGTGCCAGCAGCTTGGCGGGCAGCTGGAACACTGAAGCTTTCTTT.

At least ten counts were recorded for this clonotype. The chain employs TRBV7-2 and TRBJ2-2; unclear D gene. The CDR3 contains 12 residues. V lost 11 bases, J lost 6 bases, and 13 bases lay in between. Germline V gene sequence: CDR1 SGHTA, CDR2 FQGNSA. CDR3 DNA: TGTGCCCGGCTCTCAGAGGCCGGGGAGCTGTTTTTT. This encodes CARLSEAGELFF.

This clonotype was seen ten or more times. The chain combines TRBV6-5 with TRBJ1-2; 9 nucleotides line up with TRBD1. The V gene end was trimmed by 2 bases and the J gene end by 3 bases; junction bases not matched to a gene: 7. The length of the CDR3 is 16 residues. Looked up from germline, CDR1 is MNHEY and CDR2 is SVGAGI. CDR3 bases: TGTGCCAGCAGTTACGTTCCGGGACAGGGTGACTATGGCTACACCTTC. Its protein is CASSYVPGQGDYGYTF.

The chain combines TRBV6-5 with TRBJ2-3; D is unclear. The CDR3 runs 15 residues. The V end lost 1 base, the J end lost 0 bases, and 8 bases lay between the germline ends. Looked up from germline, CDR1 is MNHEY and CDR2 is SVGAGI. The CDR3 is CASSYFAPSTDTQYF. As DNA, the CDR3 is TGTGCCAGCAGTTACTTCGCCCCGAGCACAGATACGCAGTATTTT.